This T cell receptor (beta chain) was captured by sequencing in a study of T-cell memory formation after mild COVID-19. Whole-study context: Largely donor-specific sequence clusters came from a couple of donors. Notes on the study in general: Clones contracting across day 15 to 85 had a balanced CD4/CD8 profile; later expanding clones leaned CD4+. Second-wave clones that peaked on day 37 lacked confirmed SARS-CoV-2 specificity.

Germline loops: CDR1 MNHNY, CDR2 SVGAGI (reference sequence). The CDR3 consists of 15 residues. The V and J ends lost 5 bases and 0 bases respectively, with 11 bases between them. MiXCR, applied by TCRdb to the 5' RACE reads, yields one record per CDR3 protein. The data hold approximately 260,000 distinct CDR3 sequences, with around 17% observed a single time. This clonotype was recorded a few times. The target antigen is unknown. This sequence originates from a man between 18 and 35 years old who had mild COVID-19 (a few samples of this study predate the infection). Cell type and time point are not known. Sample: PBMCs or a T cell subset sorted from them (not recorded which). V is TRBV6-6 and J is TRBJ2-4; D might be TRBD1 or TRBD2, each matching 6 bases. Here the CDR3 reads CASSTSGAAKNIQYF. CDR3 DNA: TGTGCCAGCAGTACCTCGGGGGCAGCCAAAAACATTCAGTACTTC.